These T cell receptor beta chains were read from a single sample in a study of Graves' ophthalmopathy and Graves' hyperthyroidism. TCRdb redid the calling of the multiplex PCR reads with MiXCR, one entry per CDR3 protein. The table shows 620,000 or so distinct CDR3 sequences, with 20% to 25% occurring only once. The source material was peripheral blood. The source is a woman between 18 and 29 years old with stable Graves' hyperthyroidism. Some clones in this sample may be carry-over from other donors' samples. Both conserved end residues are trimmed from each CDR3. The order of the fields is J gene, D gene, clone size, V gene, CDR3 protein. A D gene is named only where the DNA matches it firmly. Part of the rows lack a size; the others show once, few, many or a class for expanded clones.

>TRBJ2-5|-|many|TRBV29-1
SVVGGEETQY
>TRBJ2-5|TRBD2|-|TRBV7-2
ASSRTSGSAETQY
>TRBJ2-6|TRBD1|many|TRBV12-3/TRBV12-4
ASSSTDRVNSGANVLT
>TRBJ1-6|TRBD1|many|TRBV30
AWTRTGTAYNSPLH
>TRBJ2-7|TRBD1|once|TRBV18
ASWDGTGGSYEQY
>TRBJ1-5|-|-|TRBV10-3
AISSVTGLNQPQH
>TRBJ1-5|-|many|TRBV6-5
ASTYPRGGEPQH
>TRBJ1-3|-|many|TRBV30
AWSVLLPGGGNTIY
>TRBJ2-5|-|-|TRBV2
ASSVNERETQY
>TRBJ2-7|-|many|TRBV30
AWSSRGADEQY
>TRBJ2-4|TRBD1|many|TRBV11-2
ASSPRQGAVAKNIQY
>TRBJ1-1|-|few|TRBV3-1
ASSLAATRNTEAF
>TRBJ1-2|-|many|TRBV29-1
SVFGSGGYT
>TRBJ2-7|-|many|TRBV5-1
ASSSRTVLYSYEQY
>TRBJ2-7|-|-|TRBV19
ASSTEGSSYEQY
>TRBJ1-1|TRBD1|many|TRBV27
ASNRQGPNTEAF
>TRBJ2-5|TRBD2|many|TRBV29-1
SVEAGGGLETQY
>TRBJ2-2|-|-|TRBV5-1
ASSGGGGANTGELF
>TRBJ2-7|TRBD1|-|TRBV7-8
ASQTGTGAIYEQY
>TRBJ2-7|TRBD1|many|TRBV12-3/TRBV12-4
ASSSAGTGEGEQY
>TRBJ1-2|-|many|TRBV3-1
ASSQDGSGYT
>TRBJ1-5|TRBD1|-|TRBV6-1
ASRLQGASNQPQH
>TRBJ1-6|-|many|TRBV29-1
SVGSRGRSPLH
>TRBJ1-1|-|-|TRBV6-1
ASSEAATGGTEAF
>TRBJ1-1|TRBD1|many|TRBV6-1
ASRAGQGHTEAF